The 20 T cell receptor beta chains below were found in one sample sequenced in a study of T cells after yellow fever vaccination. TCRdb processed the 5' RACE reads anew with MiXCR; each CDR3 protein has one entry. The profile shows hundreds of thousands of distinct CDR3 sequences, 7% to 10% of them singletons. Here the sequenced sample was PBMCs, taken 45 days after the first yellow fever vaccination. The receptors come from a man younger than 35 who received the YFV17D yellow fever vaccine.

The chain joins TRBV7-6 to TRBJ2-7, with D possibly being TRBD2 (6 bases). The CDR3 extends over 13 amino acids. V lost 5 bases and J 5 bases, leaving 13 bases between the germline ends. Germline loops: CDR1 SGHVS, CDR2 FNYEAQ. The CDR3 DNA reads TGTGCCAGCAGCGGTGGAGGGCTGGACGAGCAGTACTTC. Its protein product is CASSGGGLDEQYF.

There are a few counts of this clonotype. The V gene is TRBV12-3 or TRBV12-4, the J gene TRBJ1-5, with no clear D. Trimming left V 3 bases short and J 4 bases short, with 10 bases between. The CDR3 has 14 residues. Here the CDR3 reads CASSFRRSNQPQHF. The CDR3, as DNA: TGTGCCAGCAGTTTCCGACGGAGTAATCAGCCCCAGCATTTT.

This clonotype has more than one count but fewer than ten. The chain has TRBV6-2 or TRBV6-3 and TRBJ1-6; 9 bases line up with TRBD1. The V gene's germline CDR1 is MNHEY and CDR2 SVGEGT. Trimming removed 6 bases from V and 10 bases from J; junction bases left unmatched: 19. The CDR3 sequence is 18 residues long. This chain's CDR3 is CASSRFVDGTGYGSPLHF. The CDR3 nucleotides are TGTGCCAGCAGCCGATTCGTCGACGGGACAGGGTACGGCTCACCCCTCCACTTT.

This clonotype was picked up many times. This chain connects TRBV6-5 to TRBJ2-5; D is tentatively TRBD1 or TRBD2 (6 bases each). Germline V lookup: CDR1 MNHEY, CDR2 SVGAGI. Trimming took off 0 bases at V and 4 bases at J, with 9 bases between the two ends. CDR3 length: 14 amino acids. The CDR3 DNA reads TGTGCCAGCAGTTACTCTGGGGGGCCAGAGACCCAGTACTTC. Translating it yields CASSYSGGPETQYF.

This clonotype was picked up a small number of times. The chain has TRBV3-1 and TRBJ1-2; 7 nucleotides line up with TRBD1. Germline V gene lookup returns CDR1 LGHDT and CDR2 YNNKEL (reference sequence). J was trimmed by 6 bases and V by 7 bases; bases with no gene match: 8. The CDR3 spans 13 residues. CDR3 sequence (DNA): TGTGCCAGCACCGCGACCGGGACAGATGGCTACACCTTC. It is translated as CASTATGTDGYTF.

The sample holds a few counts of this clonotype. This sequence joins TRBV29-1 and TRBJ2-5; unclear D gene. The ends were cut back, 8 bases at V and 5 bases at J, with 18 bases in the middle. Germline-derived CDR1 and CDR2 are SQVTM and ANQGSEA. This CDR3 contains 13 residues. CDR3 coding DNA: TGCAGCTCCAGTCCCCGACTCGAGGAGACCCAGTACTTC. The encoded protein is CSSSPRLEETQYF.

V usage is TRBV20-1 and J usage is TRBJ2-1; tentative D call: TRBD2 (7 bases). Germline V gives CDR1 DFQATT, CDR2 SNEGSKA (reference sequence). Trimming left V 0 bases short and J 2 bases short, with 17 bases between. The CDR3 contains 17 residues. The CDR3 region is CSARDRRGGPAYNEQFF. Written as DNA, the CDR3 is TGCAGTGCTAGAGATCGTAGGGGGGGGCCAGCCTACAATGAGCAGTTCTTC.

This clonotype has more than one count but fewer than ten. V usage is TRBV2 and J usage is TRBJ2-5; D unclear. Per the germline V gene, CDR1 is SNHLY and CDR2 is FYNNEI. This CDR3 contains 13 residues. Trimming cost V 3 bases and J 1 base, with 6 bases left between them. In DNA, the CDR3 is TGTGCCAGCAGTGACGGCCTCCAAGAGACCCAGTACTTC. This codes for CASSDGLQETQYF.

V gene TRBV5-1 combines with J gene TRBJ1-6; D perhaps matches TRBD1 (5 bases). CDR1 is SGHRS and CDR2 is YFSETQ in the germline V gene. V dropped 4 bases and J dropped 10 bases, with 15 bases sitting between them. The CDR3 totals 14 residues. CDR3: CASSLTQGDSPLHF. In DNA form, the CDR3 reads TGCGCCAGCAGCCTGACGCAGGGCGACTCACCCCTCCACTTT.

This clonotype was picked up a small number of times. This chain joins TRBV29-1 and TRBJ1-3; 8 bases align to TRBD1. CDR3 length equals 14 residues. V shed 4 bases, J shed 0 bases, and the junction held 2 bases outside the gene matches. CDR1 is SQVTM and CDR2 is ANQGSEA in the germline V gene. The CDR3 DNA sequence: TGCAGCGTTGCGGGACAGGACTCTGGAAACACCATATATTTT. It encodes CSVAGQDSGNTIYF. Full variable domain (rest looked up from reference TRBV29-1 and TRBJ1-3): SAVISQKPSRDICQRGTSLTIQCQVDSQVTMMFWYRQQPGQSLTLIATANQGSEATYESGFVIDKFPISRPNLTFSTLTVSNMSPEDSSIYLCSVAGQDSGNTIYFGEGSWLTVV.

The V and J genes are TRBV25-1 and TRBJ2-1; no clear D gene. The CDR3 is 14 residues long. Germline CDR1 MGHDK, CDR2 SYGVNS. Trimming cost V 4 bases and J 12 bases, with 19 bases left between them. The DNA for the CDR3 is TGTGCCAGCAGTGCCCCTTGGGTGGGCGCGTTGCAGTTCTTC. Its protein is CASSAPWVGALQFF.

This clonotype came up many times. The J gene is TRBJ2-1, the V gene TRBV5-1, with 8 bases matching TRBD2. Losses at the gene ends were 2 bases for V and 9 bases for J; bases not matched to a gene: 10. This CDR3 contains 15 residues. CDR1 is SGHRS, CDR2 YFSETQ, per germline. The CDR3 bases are TGCGCCAGCAGCTTAATCGGGGGGGCCACGGGTGAGCAGTTCTTC. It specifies CASSLIGGATGEQFF. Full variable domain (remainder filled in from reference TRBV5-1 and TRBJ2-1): KAGVTQTPRYLIKTRGQQVTLSCSPISGHRSVSWYQQTPGQGLQFLFEYFSETQRNKGNFPGRFSGRQFSNSRSEMNVSTLELGDSALYLCASSLIGGATGEQFFGPGTRLTVL.

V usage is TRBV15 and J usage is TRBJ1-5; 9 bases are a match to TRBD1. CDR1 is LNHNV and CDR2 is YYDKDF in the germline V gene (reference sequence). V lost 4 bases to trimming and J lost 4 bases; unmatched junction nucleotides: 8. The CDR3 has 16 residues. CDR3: CATSKILGTGNQPQHF. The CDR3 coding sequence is TGTGCCACCAGCAAAATCCTCGGGACAGGGAATCAGCCCCAGCATTTT.

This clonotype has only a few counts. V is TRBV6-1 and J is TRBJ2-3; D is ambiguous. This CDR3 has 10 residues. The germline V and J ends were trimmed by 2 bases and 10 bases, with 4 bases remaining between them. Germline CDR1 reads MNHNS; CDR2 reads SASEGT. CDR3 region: CASSEIPQYF. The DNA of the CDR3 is TGTGCCAGCAGTGAAATTCCGCAGTATTTT.

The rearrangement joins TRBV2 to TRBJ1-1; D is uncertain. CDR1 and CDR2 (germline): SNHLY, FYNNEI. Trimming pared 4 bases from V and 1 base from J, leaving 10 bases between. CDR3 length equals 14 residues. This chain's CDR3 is CASSADTPNTEAFF. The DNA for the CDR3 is TGTGCCAGCAGTGCCGACACTCCGAACACTGAAGCTTTCTTT.

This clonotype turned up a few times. In nucleotides, the CDR3 is TGTGCCAGCAGCTCGTACGGACAGGGGGTGACCGGGGAGCTGTTTTTT. Translated: CASSSYGQGVTGELFF. The chain uses TRBV7-2 and TRBJ2-2; 10 bases match TRBD1. Germline CDR1 SGHTA, CDR2 FQGNSA. There are 16 residues in the CDR3. The J segment lost 5 bases and the V segment lost 4 bases, leaving 7 bases of the junction unmatched.

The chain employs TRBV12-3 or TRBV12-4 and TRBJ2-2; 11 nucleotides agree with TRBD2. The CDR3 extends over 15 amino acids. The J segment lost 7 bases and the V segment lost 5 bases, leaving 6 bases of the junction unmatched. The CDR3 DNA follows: TGTGCCAGCAGTCCGACTAGCGGGGAAGGCGGGGAGCTGTTTTTT. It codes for CASSPTSGEGGELFF.

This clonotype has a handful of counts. The CDR3 region is CASSLDSGSPGELFF. CDR3 sequence (DNA): TGCGCCAGCAGCTTGGACAGCGGGTCCCCCGGGGAGCTGTTTTTT. The rearrangement uses TRBV5-1 and TRBJ2-2, with D possibly being TRBD2 (6 bases). The germline gives CDR1 SGHRS, CDR2 YFSETQ. The CDR3 totals 15 residues. V was shortened by 0 bases and J by 6 bases, with 12 bases between the two germline ends.

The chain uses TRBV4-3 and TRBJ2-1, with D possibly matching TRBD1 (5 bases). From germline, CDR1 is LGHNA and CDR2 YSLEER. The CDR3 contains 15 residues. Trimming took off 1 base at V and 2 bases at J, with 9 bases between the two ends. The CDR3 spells CASSQVGAAYNEQFF. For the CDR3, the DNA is TGCGCCAGCAGCCAAGTAGGGGCCGCCTACAATGAGCAGTTCTTC.

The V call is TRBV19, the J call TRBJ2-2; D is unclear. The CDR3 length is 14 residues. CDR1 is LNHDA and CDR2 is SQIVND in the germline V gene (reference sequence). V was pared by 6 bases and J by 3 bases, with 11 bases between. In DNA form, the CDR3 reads TGTGCCAGTAGCCAGTCAGGCGACACCGGGGAGCTGTTTTTT. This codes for CASSQSGDTGELFF.